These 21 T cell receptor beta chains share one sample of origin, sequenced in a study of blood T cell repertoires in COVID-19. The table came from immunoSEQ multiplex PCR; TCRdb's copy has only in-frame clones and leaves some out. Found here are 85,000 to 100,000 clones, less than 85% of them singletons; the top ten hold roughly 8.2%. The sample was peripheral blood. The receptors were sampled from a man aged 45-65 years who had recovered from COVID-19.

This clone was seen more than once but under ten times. The CDR3 is CASTLGDRGSSSTDTQYF. Written as DNA, the CDR3 is TGTGCCAGCACCCTTGGGGACAGGGGATCTTCTAGCACAGATACGCAGTATTTT. This chain joins TRBV2 and TRBJ2-3; 10 nucleotides match TRBD1. V lost 7 bases and J lost 0; bases outside the gene matches: 13. In germline, CDR1 is SNHLY, CDR2 FYNNEI. The CDR3 totals 18 residues.

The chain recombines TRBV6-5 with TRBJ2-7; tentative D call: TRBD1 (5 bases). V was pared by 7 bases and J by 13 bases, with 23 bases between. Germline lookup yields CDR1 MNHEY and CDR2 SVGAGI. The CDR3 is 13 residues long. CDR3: CASNFQDTEGRYF. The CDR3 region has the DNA TGTGCCAGCAACTTCCAGGACACTGAAGGGCGCTACTTC.

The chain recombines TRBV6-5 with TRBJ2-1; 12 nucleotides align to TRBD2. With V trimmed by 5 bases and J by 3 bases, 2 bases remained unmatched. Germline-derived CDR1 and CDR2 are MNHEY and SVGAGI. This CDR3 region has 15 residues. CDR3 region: CASSQLAGGYNEQFF. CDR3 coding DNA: TGTGCCAGCAGTCAACTAGCGGGAGGCTACAATGAGCAGTTCTTC.

The CDR3 protein is CASSLVTGNTEAFF. CDR3 coding DNA: TGTGCCAGCAGCTTAGTAACAGGGAACACTGAAGCTTTCTTT. The gene calls are TRBV7-9 and TRBJ1-1, with D perhaps TRBD1 (5 bases). The CDR3 has 14 residues. The V and J ends lost 1 base and 1 base respectively, with 7 bases between them. Germline CDR1 is SEHNR and CDR2 is FQNEAQ (reference sequence).

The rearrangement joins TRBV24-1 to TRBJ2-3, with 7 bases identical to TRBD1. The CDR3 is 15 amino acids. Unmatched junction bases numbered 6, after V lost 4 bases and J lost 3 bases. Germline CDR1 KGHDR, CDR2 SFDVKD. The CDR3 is CATSDARTGTDTQYF. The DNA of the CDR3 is TGTGCCACCAGTGACGCCCGGACAGGTACAGATACGCAGTATTTT.

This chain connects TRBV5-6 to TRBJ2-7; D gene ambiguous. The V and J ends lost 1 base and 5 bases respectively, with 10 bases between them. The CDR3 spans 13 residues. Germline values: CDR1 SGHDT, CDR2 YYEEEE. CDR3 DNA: TGTGCCAGCAGCTTGCTAGGTTCCCACGAGCAGTACTTC. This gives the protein CASSLLGSHEQYF.

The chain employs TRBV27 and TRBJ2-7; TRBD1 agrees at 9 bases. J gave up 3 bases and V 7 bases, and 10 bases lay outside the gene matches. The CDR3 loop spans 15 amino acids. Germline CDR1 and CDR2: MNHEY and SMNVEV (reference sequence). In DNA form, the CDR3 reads TGTGCCAGCACACCACAGGGGGCGGGCCGCTACGAGCAGTACTTC. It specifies CASTPQGAGRYEQYF.

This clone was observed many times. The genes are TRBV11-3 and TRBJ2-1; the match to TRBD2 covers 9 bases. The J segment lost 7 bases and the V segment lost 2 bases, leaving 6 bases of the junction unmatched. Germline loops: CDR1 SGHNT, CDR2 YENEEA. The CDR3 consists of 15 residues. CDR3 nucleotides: TGTGCCAGCAGCTTACGTAGCGGGAGTAGTAATGAGCAGTTCTTC. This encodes CASSLRSGSSNEQFF.

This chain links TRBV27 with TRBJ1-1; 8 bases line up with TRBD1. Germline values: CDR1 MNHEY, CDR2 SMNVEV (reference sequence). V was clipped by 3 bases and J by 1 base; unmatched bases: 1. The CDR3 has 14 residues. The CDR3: CASSLDRANTEAFF. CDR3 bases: TGTGCCAGCAGTTTGGACAGGGCGAACACTGAAGCTTTCTTT.

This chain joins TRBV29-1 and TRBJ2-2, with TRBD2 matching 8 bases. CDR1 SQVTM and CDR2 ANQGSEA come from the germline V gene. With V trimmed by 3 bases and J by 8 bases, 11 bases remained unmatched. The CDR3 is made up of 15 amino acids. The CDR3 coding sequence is TGCAGCGTTGAGGCCAGCGGGGGCACAGTAGGGGAGCTGTTTTTT. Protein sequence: CSVEASGGTVGELFF.

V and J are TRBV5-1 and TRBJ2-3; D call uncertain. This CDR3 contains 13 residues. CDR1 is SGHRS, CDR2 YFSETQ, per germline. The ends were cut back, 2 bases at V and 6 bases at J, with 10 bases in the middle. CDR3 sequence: CASSFDQFDTQYF. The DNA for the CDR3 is TGCGCCAGCAGCTTTGATCAGTTCGATACGCAGTATTTT.

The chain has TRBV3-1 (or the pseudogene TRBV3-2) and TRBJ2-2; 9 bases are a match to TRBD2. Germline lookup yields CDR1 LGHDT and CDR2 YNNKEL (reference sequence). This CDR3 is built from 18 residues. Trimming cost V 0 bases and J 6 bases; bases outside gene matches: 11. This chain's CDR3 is CASSQDRAGGARPGELFF. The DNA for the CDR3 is TGTGCCAGCAGCCAAGATAGGGCGGGGGGGGCCCGACCCGGGGAGCTGTTTTTT.

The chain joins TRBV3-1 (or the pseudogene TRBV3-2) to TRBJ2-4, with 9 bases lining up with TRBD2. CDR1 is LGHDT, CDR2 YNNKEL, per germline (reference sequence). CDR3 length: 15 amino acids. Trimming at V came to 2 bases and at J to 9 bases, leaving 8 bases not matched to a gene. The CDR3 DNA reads TGTGCCAGCAGCCAACTTAGCGGGAGCCATGTCATTCAGTACTTC. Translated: CASSQLSGSHVIQYF.

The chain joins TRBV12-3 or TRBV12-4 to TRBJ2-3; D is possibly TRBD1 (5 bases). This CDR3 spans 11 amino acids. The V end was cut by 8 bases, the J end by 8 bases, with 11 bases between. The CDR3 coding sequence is TGTGCCAGCGGCAGTAGGGGTACGCAGTATTTT. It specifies CASGSRGTQYF.

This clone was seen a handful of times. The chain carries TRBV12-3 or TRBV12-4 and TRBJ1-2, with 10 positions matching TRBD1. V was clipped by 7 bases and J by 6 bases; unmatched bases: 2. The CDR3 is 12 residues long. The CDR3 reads CASTGTGDGYTF. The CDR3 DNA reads TGTGCCAGCACCGGGACAGGGGATGGCTACACCTTC.

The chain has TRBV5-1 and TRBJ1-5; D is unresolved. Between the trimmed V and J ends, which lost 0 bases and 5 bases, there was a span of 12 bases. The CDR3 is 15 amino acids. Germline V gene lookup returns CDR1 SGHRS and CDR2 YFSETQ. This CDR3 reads CASSLEGRSDQPQHF. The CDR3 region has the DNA TGCGCCAGCAGCTTGGAAGGGAGGTCGGATCAGCCCCAGCATTTT.

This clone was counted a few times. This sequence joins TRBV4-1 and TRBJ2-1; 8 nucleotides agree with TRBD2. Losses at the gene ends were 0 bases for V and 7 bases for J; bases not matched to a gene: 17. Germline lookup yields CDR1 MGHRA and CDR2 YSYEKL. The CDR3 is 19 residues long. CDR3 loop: CASSQDRYPAGGPRNEQFF. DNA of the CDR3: TGCGCCAGCAGCCAAGATCGGTACCCCGCGGGGGGTCCGAGGAATGAGCAGTTCTTC.

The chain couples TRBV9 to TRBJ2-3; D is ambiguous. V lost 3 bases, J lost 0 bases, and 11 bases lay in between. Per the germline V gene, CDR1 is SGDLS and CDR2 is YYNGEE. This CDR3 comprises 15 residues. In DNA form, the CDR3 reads TGTGCCAGCAGCGGATCTAGTCGAAGCACAGATACGCAGTATTTT. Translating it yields CASSGSSRSTDTQYF. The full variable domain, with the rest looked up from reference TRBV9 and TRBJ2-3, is DSGVTQTPKHLITATGQRVTLRCSPRSGDLSVYWYQQSLDQGLQFLIQYYNGEERAKGNILERFSAQQFPDLHSELNLSSLELGDSALYFCASSGSSRSTDTQYFGPGTRLTVL.

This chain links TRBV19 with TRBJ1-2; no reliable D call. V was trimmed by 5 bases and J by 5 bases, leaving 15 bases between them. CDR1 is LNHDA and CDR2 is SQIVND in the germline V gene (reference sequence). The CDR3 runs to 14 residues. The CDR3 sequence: CASSVLEQRYGYTF. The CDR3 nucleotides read TGTGCCAGTAGTGTCCTGGAGCAGAGGTATGGCTACACCTTC.

CDR3 sequence reads: CSGDRKNIQYF. The CDR3 DNA reads as TGCAGTGGGGACAGGAAAAACATTCAGTACTTC. The V gene is TRBV20-1, the J gene TRBJ2-4, with TRBD1 matching over 8 bases. Germline V gene data show CDR1 as DFQATT and CDR2 as SNEGSKA (reference sequence). The junction had 0 bases not matched to a gene; V was cut back by 7 bases and J by 4 bases. The CDR3 length is 11 residues.

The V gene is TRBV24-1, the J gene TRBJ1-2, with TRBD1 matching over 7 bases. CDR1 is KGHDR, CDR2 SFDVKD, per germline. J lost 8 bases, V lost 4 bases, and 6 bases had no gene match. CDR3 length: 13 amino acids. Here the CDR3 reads CATSDPQGRGYTF. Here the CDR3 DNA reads TGTGCCACCAGTGACCCACAGGGGAGAGGCTACACCTTC.